The T cell receptor beta chain described here comes from a study of cytomegalovirus exposure and HLA in healthy donors. This clone was seen more than once but under ten times. Amplification used 60 Vbeta primers and 13 Jbeta primers. Some clones are missing from TCRdb's copy, which holds only in-frame ones; the method was immunoSEQ multiplex PCR. The sample consists of some 110,000 clones, roughly 74% of them appearing once. The CDR3 runs 18 residues. Trimming pared 0 bases from V and 3 bases from J, leaving 18 bases between. The source material was PBMCs. This clonotype originated in a woman aged 45-59 years in good health and CMV-seropositive. The chain carries TRBV5-3 and TRBJ1-4; possibly TRBD1 for D (6 bases). TRBV5-3 belongs to the ORF category, with a function that is uncertain. This CDR3 is CARSLAGGAAGSNEKLFF. Written as DNA, the CDR3 is TGTGCCAGAAGCTTGGCTGGGGGGGCAGCTGGATCTAATGAAAAACTGTTTTTT.